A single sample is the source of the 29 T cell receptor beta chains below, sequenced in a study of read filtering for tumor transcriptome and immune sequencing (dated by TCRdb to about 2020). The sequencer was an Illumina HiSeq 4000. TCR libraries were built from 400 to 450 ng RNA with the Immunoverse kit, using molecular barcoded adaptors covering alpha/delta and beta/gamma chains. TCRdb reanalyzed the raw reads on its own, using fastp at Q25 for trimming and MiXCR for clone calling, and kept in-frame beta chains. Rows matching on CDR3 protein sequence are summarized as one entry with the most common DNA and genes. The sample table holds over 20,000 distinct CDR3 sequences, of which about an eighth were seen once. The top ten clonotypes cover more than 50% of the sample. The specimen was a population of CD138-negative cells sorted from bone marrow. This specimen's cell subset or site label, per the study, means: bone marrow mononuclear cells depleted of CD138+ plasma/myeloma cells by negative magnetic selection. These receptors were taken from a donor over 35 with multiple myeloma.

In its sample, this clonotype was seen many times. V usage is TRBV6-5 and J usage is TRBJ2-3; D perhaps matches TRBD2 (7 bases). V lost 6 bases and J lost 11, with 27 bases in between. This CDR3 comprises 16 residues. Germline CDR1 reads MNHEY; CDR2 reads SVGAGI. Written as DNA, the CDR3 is TGTGCCAGCAGACAAGACAGGATAAACCCCGGGGGGAGGCAGTATTTT. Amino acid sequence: CASRQDRINPGGRQYF.

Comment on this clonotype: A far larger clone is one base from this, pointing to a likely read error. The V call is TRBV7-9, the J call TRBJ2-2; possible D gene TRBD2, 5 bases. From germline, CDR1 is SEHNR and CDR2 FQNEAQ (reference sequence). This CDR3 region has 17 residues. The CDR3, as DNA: TGTGCAAGTCGCTTAGAAGGACCTAGAGGGAGCGCCGGGGAGCTGTTTTTT. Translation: CASRLEGPRGSAGELFF.

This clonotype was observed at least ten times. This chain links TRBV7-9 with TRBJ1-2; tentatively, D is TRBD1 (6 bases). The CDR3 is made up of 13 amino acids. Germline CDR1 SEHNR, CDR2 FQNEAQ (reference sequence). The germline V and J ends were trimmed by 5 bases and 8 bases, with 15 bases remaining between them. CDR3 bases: TGTGCCAGCAGCAATAACAGGGCAGAAGGCTACACCTTC. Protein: CASSNNRAEGYTF.

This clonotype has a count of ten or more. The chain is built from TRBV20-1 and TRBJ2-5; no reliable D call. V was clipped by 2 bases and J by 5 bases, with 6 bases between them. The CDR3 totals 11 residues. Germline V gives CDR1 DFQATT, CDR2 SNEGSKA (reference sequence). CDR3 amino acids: CSARRYETQYF. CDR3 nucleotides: TGCAGTGCTAGACGCTACGAGACCCAGTACTTC.

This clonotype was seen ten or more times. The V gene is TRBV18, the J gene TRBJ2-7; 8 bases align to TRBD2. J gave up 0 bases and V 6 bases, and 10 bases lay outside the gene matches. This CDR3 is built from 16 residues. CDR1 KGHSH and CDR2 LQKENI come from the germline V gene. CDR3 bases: TGTGCCAGCTCGCCTAACAGCGGGGGAAGCTCCTACGAGCAGTACTTC. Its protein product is CASSPNSGGSSYEQYF.

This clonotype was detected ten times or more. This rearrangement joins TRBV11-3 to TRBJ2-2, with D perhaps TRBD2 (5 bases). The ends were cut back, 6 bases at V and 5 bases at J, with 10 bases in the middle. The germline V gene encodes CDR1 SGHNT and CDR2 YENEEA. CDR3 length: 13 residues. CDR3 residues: CASSPGFTGELFF. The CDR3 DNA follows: TGTGCCAGCAGTCCGGGGTTTACCGGGGAGCTGTTTTTT.

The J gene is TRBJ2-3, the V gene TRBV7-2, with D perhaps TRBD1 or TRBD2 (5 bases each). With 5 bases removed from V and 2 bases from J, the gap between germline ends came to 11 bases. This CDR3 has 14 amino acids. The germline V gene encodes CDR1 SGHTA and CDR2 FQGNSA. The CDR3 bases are TGTGCCAGCAGCCCGGGACGGTCCACAGATACGCAGTATTTT. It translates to CASSPGRSTDTQYF.

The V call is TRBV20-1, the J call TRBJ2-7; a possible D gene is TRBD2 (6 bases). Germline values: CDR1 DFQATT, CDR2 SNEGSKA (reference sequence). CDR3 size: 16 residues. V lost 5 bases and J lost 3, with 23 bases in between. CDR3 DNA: TGCAGTGCTGGAGTTGAGGGTGCGACTAGAAACTACGAGCAGTACTTC. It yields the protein CSAGVEGATRNYEQYF.

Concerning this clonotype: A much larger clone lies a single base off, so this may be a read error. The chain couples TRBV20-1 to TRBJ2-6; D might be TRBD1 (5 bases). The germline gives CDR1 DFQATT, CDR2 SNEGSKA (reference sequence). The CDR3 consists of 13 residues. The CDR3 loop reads CSARVNGANVLAF. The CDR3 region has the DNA TGCAGTGCTAGAGTGAATGGGGCCAACGTCCTGGCTTTC.

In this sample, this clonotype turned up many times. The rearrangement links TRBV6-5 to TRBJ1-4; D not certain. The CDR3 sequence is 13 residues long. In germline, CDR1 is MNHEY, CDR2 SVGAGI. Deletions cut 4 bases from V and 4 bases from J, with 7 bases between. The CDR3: CASSSSVNEKLFF. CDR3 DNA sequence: TGTGCCAGCAGTTCCTCTGTTAATGAAAAACTGTTTTTT.

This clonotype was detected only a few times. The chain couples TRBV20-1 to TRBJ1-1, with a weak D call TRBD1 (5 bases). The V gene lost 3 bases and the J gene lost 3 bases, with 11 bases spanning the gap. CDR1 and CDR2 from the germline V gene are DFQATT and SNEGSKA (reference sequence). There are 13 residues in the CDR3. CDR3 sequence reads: CSASVRGDTEAFF. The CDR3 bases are TGCAGTGCTAGTGTTAGAGGGGACACTGAAGCTTTCTTT.

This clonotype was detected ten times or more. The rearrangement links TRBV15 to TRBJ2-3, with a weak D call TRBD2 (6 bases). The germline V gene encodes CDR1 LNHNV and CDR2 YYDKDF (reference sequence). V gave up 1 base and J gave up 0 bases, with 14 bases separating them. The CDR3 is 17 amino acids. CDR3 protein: CATSRGFGGLSTDTQYF. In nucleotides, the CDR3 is TGTGCCACCAGCAGAGGTTTCGGGGGACTTAGCACAGATACGCAGTATTTT.

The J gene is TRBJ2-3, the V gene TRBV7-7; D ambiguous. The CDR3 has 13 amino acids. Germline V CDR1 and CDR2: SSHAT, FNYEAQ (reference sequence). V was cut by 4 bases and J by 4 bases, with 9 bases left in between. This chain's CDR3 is CASSSPPSDTQYF. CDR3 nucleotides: TGTGCCAGCAGCTCACCCCCCTCAGATACGCAGTATTTT. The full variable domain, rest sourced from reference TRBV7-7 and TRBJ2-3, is GAGVSQSPRYKVTKRGQDVTLRCDPISSHATLYWYQQALGQGPEFLTYFNYEAQPDKSGLPSDRFSAERPEGSISTLTIQRTEQRDSAMYRCASSSPPSDTQYFGPGTRLTVL.

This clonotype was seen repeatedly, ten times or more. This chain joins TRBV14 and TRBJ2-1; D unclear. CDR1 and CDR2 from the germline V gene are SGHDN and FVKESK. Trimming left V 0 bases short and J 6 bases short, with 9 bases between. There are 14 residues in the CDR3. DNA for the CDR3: TGTGCCAGCAGCCAAGAATTGGTTCGCAATGAGCAGTTCTTC. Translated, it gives CASSQELVRNEQFF.

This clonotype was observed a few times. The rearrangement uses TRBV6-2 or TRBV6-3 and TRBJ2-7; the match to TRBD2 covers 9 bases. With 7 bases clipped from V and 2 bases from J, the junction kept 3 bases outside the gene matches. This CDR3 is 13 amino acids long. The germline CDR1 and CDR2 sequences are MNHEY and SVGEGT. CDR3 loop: CASMLAGTYEQYF. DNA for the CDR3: TGTGCCAGCATGCTAGCGGGAACCTACGAGCAGTACTTC.

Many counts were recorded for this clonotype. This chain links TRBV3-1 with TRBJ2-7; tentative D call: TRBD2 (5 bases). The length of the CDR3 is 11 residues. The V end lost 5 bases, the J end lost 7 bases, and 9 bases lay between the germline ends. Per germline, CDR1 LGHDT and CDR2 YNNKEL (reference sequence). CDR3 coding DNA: TGTGCCAGCAGCGGACTGAGTGAGCAGTACTTC. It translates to CASSGLSEQYF.

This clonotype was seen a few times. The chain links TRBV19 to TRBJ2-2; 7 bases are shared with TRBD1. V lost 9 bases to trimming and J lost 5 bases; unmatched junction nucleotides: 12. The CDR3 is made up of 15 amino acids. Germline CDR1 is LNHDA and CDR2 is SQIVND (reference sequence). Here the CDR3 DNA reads TGTGCCAGCAGAACAGGGGCGTTAAATACCGGGGAGCTGTTTTTT. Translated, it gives CASRTGALNTGELFF. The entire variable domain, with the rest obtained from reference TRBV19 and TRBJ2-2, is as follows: DGGITQSPKYLFRKEGQNVTLSCEQNLNHDAMYWYRQDPGQGLRLIYYSQIVNDFQKGDIAEGYSVSREKKESFPLTVTSAQKNPTAFYLCASRTGALNTGELFFGEGSRLTVL.

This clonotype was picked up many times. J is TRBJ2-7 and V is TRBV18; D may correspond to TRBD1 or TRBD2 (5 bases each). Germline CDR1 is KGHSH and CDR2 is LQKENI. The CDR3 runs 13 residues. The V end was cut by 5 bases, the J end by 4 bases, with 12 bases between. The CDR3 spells CASSNGKGYEQYF. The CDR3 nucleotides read TGTGCCAGCTCAAACGGGAAGGGGTACGAGCAGTACTTC.

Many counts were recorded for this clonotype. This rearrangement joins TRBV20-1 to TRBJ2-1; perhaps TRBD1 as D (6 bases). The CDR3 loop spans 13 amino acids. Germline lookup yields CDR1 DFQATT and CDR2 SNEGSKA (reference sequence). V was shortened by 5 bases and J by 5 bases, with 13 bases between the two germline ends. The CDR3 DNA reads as TGCAGTGCTCCGACAGGAGGCCACAATGAGCAGTTCTTC. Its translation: CSAPTGGHNEQFF.

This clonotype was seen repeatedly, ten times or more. CDR3 bases: TGTGCCAGCAGTGAAGACGCGAACACTGAAGCTTTCTTT. Protein product: CASSEDANTEAFF. The chain links TRBV2 to TRBJ1-1; the D is unclear. Deletions cut 1 base from V and 1 base from J, with 4 bases between. Germline-derived CDR1 and CDR2 are SNHLY and FYNNEI. This CDR3 spans 13 amino acids.

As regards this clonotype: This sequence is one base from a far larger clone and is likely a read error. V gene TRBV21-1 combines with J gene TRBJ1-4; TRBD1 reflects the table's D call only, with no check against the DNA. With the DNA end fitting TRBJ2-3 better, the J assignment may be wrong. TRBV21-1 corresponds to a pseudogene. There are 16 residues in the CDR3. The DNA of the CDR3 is TGTGCCAGCAGCCCAGACAGCTCCCGGAGCACAGATGCGCAGTATTTT. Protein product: CASSPDSSRSTDAQYF.

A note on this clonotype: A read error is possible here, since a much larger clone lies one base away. CDR3 in amino acids: CGISEKAAGANVLTF. The CDR3 DNA is TGTGGCATCAGTGAGAAAGCGGCTGGGGCCAACGTCCTGACTTTC. The chain employs TRBV10-3 and TRBJ2-6; a possible D gene is TRBD2 (5 bases). The CDR3 loop spans 15 amino acids. CDR1 is ENHRY and CDR2 is SYGVKD in the germline V gene.

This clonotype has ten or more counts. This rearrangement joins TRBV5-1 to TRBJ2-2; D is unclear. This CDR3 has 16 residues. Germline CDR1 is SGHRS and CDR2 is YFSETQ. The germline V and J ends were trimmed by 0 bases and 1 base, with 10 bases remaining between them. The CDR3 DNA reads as TGCGCCAGCAGCTTGGTCTCAGGCATGAACACCGGGGAGCTGTTTTTT. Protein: CASSLVSGMNTGELFF.

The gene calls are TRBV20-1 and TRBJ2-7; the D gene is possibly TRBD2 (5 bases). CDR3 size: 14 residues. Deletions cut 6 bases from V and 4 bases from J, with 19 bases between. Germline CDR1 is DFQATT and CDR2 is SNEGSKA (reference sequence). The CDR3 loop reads CSAGRTGGIYEQYF. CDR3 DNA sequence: TGCAGTGCCGGAAGGACTGGTGGGATTTACGAGCAGTACTTC.

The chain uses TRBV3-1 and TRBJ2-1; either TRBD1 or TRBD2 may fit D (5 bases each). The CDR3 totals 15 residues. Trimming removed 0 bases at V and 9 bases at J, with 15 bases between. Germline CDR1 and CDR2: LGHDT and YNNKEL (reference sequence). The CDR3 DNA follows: TGTGCCAGCAGCCAAGAAGGGCAGGGAGTCAGTGAGCAGTTCTTC. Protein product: CASSQEGQGVSEQFF.

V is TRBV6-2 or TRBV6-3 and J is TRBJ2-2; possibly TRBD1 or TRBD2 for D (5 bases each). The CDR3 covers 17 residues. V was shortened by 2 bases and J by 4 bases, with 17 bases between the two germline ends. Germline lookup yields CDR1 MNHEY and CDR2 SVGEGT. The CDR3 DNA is TGTGCCAGCAGTTACAATCTGAGGGGTCCCGCCACCGGGGAGCTGTTTTTT. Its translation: CASSYNLRGPATGELFF.

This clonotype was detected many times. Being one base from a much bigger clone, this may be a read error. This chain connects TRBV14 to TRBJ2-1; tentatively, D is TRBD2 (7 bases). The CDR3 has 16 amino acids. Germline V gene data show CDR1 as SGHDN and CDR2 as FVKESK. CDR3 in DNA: TGTGCCTGCAGCCAAGGGGGGGGTAGCTCCTACAATGAGCAGTTCTTC. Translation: CACSQGGGSSYNEQFF.

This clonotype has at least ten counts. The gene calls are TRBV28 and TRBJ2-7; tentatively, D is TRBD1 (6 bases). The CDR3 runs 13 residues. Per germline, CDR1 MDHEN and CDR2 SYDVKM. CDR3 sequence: CVARGENSYEQYF. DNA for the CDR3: TGTGTCGCCAGGGGCGAGAACTCCTACGAGCAGTACTTC.

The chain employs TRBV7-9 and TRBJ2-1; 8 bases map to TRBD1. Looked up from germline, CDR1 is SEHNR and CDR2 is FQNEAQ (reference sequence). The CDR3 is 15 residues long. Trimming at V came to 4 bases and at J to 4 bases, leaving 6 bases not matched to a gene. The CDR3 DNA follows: TGTGCCAGCAGCTCCCTACAGGGGGGATACAATGAGCAGTTCTTC. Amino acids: CASSSLQGGYNEQFF.